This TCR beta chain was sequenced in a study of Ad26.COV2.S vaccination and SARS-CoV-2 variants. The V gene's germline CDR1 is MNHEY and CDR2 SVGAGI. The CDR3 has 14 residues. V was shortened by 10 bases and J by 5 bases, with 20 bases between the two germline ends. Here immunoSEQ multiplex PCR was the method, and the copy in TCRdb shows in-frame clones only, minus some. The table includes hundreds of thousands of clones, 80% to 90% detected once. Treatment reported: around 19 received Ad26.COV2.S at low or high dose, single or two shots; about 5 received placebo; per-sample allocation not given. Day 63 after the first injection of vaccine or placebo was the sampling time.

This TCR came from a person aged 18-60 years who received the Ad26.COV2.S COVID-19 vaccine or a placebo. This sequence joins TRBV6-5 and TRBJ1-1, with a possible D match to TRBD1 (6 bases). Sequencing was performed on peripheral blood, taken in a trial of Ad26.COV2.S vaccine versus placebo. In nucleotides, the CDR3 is TGTGCCACCCATATTGGGGGGCATGGTACTGAAGCTTTCTTT. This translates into CATHIGGHGTEAFF.